The following is a T cell receptor beta chain sequence with its context. Antigen: not known. The data originate from a study of CD8 T cells in acute hepatitis C reinfection. The protocol was immunoSEQ multiplex PCR, while the TCRdb copy is restricted to in-frame clones and leaves out a portion. The profile shows over 30,000 clones, roughly 85% of them singletons. The CDR3 totals 14 residues. CDR1 MDHEN and CDR2 SYDVKM come from the germline V gene. V lost 6 bases to trimming and J lost 6 bases; unmatched junction nucleotides: 4. Regarding time point: naive CD8 control sorted from an acute-time-point sample. Study-wide findings and caveats: Few CDR3s matched those for other epitopes.

Sequencing was performed on naive CD8+ T cells from PBMCs. The chain couples TRBV28 to TRBJ1-4; 10 nucleotides match TRBD1. The sequence was obtained from a woman aged 18-29 years who spontaneously cleared hepatitis C infection. The CDR3 coding sequence is TGTGCCAGCAGCAGGGACAGGGGAGATGAAAAACTGTTTTTT. Translated: CASSRDRGDEKLFF.